The sequence of this T cell receptor (beta chain) was determined in a study of blood T cell repertoires in COVID-19. The method was immunoSEQ multiplex PCR; TCRdb's version includes in-frame clones alone and lacks a portion of them. The profile shows fewer than 350,000 clones, roughly 90% of them singletons. Deletions cut 4 bases from V and 4 bases from J, with 11 bases between. The germline V gene has CDR1 SGHNT and CDR2 YYREEE (reference sequence). The CDR3 extends over 13 amino acids. This clonotype was sampled from a woman between 35 and 50 years old who had recovered from COVID-19. Sequencing was done on a sample of PBMCs or T cells enriched from blood (not recorded which). The chain employs TRBV5-4 and TRBJ2-5; perhaps D is TRBD1 or TRBD2 (5 bases each). The CDR3 nucleotides are TGTGCCAGCAGCCTGGGACGAGGAGAGACCCAGTACTTC. Amino acid sequence: CASSLGRGETQYF.